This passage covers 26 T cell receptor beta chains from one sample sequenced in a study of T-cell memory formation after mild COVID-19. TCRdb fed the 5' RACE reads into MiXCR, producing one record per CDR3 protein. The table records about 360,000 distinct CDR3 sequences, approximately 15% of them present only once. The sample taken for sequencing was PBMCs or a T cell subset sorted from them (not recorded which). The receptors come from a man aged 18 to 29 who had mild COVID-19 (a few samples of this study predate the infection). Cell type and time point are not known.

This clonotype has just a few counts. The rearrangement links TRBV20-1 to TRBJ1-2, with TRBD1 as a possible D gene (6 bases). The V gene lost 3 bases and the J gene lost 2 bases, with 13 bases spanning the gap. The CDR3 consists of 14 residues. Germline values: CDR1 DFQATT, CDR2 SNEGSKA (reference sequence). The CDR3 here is CSARIGGSNYGYTF. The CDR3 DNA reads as TGCAGTGCTAGGATCGGGGGCTCCAACTATGGCTACACCTTC.

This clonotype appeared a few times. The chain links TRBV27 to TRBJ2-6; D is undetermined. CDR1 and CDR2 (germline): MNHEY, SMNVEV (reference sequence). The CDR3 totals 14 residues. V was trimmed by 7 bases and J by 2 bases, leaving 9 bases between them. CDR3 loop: CASTLKPGANVLTF. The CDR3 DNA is TGTGCCAGCACGTTAAAACCTGGGGCCAACGTCCTGACTTTC.

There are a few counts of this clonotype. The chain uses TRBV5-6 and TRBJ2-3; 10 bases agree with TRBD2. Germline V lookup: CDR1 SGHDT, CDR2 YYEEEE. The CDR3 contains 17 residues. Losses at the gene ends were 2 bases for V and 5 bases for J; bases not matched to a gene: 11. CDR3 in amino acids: CASSFILAGAQGDTQYF. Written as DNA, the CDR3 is TGTGCCAGCAGCTTTATCCTAGCGGGGGCGCAAGGAGATACGCAGTATTTT.

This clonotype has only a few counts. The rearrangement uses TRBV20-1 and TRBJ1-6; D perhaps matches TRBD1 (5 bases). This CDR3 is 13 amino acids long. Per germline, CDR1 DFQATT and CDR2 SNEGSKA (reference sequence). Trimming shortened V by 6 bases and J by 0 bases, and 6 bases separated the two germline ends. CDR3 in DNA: TGCAGTGCGGGGGTCTCCTATAATTCACCCCTCCACTTT. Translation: CSAGVSYNSPLHF.

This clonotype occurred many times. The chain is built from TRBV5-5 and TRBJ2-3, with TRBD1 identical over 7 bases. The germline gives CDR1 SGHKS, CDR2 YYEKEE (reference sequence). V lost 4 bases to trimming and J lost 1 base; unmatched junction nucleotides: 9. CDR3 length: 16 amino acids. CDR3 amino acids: CASSQLPGTGTDTQYF. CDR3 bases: TGTGCCAGCAGCCAGCTCCCAGGGACAGGCACAGATACGCAGTATTTT.

CDR3 sequence (DNA): TGTGCCAGCCCCTGGGGGGGGGGAGATACGCAGTATTTT. Its protein is CASPWGGGDTQYF. The chain couples TRBV6-1 to TRBJ2-3, with 7 positions matching TRBD2. The CDR3 sequence is 13 residues long. J gave up 5 bases and V 8 bases, and 7 bases lay outside the gene matches. Germline values: CDR1 MNHNS, CDR2 SASEGT.

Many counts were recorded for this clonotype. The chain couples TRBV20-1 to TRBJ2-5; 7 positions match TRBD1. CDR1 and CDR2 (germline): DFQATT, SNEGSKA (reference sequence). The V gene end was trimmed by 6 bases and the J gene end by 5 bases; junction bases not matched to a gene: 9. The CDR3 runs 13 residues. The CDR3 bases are TGCAGTGCAATAAACAGGGGCGGCGAGACCCAGTACTTC. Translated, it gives CSAINRGGETQYF.

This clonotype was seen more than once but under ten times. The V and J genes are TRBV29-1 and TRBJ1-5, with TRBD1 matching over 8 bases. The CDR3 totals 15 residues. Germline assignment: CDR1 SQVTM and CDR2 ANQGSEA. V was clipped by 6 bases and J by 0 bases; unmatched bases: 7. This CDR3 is CSVKAGTGSNQPQHF. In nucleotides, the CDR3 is TGCAGCGTGAAGGCCGGGACAGGTAGCAATCAGCCCCAGCATTTT.

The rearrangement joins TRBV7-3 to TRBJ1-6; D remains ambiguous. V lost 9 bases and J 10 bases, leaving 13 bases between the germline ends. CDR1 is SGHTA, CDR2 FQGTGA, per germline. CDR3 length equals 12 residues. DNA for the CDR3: TGTGCCAGTCCACAGAAAGTATCACCCCTCCACTTT. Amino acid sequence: CASPQKVSPLHF.

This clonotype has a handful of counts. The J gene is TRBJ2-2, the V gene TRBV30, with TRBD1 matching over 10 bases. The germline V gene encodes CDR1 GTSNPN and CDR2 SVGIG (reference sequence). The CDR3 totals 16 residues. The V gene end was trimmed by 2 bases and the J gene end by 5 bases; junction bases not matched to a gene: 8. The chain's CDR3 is CAWSSPWTGGTGELFF. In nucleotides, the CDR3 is TGTGCCTGGAGTTCACCATGGACAGGGGGGACCGGGGAGCTGTTTTTT.

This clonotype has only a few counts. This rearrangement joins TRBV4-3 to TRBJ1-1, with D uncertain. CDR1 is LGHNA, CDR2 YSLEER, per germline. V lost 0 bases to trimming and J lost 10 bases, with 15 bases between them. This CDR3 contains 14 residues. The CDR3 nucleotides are TGCGCCAGCAGCCAAGATTCTAGTGGAGCGTCAGCTTTCTTT. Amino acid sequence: CASSQDSSGASAFF.

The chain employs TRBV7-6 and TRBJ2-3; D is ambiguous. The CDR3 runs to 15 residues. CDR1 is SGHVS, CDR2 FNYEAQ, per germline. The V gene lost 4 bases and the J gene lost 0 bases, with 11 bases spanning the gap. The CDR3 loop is CASSSPDGSTDTQYF. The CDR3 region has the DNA TGTGCCAGCAGCTCTCCGGACGGAAGCACAGATACGCAGTATTTT.

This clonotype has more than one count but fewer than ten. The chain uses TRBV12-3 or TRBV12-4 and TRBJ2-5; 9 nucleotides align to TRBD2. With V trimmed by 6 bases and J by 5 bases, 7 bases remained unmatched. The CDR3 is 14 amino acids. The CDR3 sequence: CASSRAGGLETQYF. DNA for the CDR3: TGTGCCAGCAGCCGAGCGGGGGGCCTGGAGACCCAGTACTTC.

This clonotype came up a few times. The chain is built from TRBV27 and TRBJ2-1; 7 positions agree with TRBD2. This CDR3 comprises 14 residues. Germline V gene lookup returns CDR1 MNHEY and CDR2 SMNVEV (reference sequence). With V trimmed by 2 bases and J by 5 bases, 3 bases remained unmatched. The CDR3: CASSLTSADNEQFF. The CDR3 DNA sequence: TGTGCCAGCAGTTTAACTAGCGCCGACAATGAGCAGTTCTTC.

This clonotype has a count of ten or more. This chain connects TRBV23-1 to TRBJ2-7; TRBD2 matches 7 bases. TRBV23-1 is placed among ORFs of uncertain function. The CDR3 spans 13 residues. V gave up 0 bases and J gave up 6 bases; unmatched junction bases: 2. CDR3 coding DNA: TGCGCCAGCAGTCAATCTTGGGAGGGCGAGCAGTACGTC. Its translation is CASSQSWEGEQYV.

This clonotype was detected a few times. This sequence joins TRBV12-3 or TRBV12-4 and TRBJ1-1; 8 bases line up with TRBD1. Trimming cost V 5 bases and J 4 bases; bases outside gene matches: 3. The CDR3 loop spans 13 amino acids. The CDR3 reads CASSATGGTEAFF. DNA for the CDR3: TGTGCCAGCAGTGCCACAGGGGGCACTGAAGCTTTCTTT.

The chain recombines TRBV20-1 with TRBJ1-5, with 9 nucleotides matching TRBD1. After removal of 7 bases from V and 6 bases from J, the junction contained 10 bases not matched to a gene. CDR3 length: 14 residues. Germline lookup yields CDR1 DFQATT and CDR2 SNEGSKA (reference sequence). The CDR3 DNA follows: TGCAGTGGTTCAGGACAGGGGATGGGTCAGCCCCAGCATTTT. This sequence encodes CSGSGQGMGQPQHF.

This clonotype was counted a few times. The chain's CDR3 is CASTRPSLGYEQFF. CDR3 nucleotide sequence: TGTGCCAGCACCAGGCCTAGCCTAGGGTATGAGCAGTTCTTC. The chain combines TRBV12-3 or TRBV12-4 with TRBJ2-1; TRBD2 is a possible D gene (5 bases). The CDR3 spans 14 residues. Trimming left V 7 bases short and J 8 bases short, with 18 bases between.

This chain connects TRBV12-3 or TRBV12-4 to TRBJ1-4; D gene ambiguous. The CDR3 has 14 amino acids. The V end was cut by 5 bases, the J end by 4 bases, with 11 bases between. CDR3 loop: CASSRRLLNEKLFF. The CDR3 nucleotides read TGTGCCAGCAGTCGCCGGCTACTTAATGAAAAACTGTTTTTT.

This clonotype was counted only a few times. The CDR3 protein is CSARDQGSSYNEQFF. CDR3 bases: TGCAGTGCTAGAGATCAAGGAAGCTCCTACAATGAGCAGTTCTTC. V gene TRBV20-1 combines with J gene TRBJ2-1, with no clear D. Germline lookup yields CDR1 DFQATT and CDR2 SNEGSKA (reference sequence). Trimming shortened V by 0 bases and J by 0 bases, and 9 bases separated the two germline ends. The CDR3 is 15 residues long.

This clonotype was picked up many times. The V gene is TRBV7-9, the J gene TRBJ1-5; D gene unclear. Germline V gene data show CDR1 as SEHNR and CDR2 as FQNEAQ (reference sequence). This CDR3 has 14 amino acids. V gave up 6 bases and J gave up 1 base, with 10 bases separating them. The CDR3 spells CASSQSGSNQPQHF. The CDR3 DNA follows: TGTGCCAGCAGTCAATCGGGAAGCAATCAGCCCCAGCATTTT.

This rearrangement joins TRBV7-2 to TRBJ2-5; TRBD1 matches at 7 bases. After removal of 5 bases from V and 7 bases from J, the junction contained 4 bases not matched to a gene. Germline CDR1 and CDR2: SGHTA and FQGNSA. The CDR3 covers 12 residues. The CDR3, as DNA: TGTGCCAGCAGCCGGGACAGCGGGACCCAGTACTTC. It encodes CASSRDSGTQYF.

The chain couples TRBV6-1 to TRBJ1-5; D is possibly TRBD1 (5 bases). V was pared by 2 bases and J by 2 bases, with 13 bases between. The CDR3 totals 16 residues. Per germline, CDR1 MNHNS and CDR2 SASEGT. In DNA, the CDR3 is TGTGCCAGCAGTGAATGGGTCAGGGTAGGCAATCAGCCCCAGCATTTT. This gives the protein CASSEWVRVGNQPQHF.

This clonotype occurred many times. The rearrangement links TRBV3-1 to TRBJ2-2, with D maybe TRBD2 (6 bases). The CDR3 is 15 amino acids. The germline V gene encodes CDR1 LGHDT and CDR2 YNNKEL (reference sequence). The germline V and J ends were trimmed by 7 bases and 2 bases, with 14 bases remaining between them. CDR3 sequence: CASNPGLQNTGELFF. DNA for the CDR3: TGTGCCAGCAACCCGGGACTCCAAAACACCGGGGAGCTGTTTTTT.

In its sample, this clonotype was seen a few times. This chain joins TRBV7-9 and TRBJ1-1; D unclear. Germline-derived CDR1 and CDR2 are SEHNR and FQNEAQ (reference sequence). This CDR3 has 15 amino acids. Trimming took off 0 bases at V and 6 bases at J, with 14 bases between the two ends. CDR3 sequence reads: CASSLALGRSPEAFF. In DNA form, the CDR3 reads TGTGCCAGCAGCTTAGCCCTTGGTCGCTCCCCTGAAGCTTTCTTT. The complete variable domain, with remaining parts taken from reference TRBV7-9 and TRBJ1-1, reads DTGVSQNPRHKITKRGQNVTFRCDPISEHNRLYWYRQTLGQGPEFLTYFQNEAQLEKSRLLSDRFSAERPKGSFSTLEIQRTEQGDSAMYLCASSLALGRSPEAFFGQGTRLTVV.

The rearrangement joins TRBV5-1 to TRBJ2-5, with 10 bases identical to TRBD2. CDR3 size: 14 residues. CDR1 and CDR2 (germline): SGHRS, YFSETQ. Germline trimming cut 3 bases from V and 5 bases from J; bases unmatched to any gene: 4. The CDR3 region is CASSYSGGDETQYF. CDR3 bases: TGCGCCAGCAGCTACAGCGGGGGGGACGAGACCCAGTACTTC.